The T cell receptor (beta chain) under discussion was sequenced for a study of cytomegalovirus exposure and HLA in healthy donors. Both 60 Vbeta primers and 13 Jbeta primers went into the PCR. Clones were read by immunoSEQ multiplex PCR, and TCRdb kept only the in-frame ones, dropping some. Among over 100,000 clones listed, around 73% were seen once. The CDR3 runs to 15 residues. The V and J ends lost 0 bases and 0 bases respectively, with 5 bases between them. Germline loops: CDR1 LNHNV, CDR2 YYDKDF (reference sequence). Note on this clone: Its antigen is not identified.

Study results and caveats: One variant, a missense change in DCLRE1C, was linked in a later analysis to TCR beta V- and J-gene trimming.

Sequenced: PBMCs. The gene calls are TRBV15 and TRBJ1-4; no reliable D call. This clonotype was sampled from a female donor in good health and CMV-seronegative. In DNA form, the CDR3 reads TGTGCCACCAGCAGAGACCCAGCAACTAATGAAAAACTGTTTTTT. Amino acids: CATSRDPATNEKLFF.